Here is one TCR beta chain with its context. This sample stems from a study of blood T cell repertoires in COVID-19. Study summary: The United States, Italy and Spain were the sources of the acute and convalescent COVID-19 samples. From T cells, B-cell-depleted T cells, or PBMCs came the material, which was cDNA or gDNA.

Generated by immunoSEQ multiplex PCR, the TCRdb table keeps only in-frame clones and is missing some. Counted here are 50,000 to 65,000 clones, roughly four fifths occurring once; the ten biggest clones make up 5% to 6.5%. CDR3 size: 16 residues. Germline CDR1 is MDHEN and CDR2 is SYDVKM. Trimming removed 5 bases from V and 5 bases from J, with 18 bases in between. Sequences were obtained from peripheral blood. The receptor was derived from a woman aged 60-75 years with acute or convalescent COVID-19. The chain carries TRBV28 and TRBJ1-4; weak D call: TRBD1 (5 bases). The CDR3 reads CASSPLWGRGNEKLFF. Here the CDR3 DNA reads TGTGCCAGCAGTCCCTTATGGGGACGGGGGAATGAAAAACTGTTTTTT.